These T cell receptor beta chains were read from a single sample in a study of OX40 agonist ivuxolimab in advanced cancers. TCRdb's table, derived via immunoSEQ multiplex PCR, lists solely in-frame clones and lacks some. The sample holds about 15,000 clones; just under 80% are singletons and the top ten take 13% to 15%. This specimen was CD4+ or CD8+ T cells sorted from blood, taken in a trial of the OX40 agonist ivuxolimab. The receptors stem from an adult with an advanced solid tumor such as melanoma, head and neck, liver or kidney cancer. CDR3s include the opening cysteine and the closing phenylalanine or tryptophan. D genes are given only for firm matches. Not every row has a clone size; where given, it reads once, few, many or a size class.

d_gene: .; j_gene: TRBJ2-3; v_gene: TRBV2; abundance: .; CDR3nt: TGTGCCAGCAGTGAAGTGGGTAGCGGAGCAGATACGCAGTATTTT; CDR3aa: CASSEVGSGADTQYF
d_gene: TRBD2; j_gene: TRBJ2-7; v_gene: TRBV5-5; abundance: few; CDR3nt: TGTGCCAGCAGCCAAGAGGAAGCGGGGGCCCGCTACGAGCAGTACTTC; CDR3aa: CASSQEEAGARYEQYF
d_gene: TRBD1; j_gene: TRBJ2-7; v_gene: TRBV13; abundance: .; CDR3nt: TGTGCCAGCAGCTGGGGACAGGGCCCCTACGAGCAGTACTTC; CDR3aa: CASSWGQGPYEQYF
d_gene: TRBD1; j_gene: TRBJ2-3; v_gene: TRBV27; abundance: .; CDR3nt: TGTGCCAGCAGTCCGACAGGGGGCGAGCTCCCATATACGCAGTATTTT; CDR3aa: CASSPTGGELPYTQYF
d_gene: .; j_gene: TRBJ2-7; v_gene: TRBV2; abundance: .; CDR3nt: TGTGCCAGCCTAGGGGGCGAGCAGTACTTC; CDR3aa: CASLGGEQYF
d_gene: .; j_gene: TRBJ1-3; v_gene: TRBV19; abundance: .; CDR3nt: TGTGCCAGTAGTACTCACGTCAGGGACACCATATATTTT; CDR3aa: CASSTHVRDTIYF
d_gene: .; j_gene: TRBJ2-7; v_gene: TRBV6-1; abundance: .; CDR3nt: TGTGCCAGCAGTGAGACCCAGGGCGACTACGAGCAGTACTTC; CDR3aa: CASSETQGDYEQYF
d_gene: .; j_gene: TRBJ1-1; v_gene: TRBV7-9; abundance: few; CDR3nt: TGTGCCAGCAGCACCTTCCGGGCTGAAGCTTTCTTT; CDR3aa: CASSTFRAEAFF
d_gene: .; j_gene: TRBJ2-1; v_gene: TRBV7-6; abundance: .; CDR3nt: TGTGCCAGCAGCCATACCCGGCCGGGATCCTCCTACAATGAGCAGTTCTTC; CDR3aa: CASSHTRPGSSYNEQFF
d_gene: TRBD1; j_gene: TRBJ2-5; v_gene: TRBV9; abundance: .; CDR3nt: TGTGCCAGCAGCCCCGGCTTCTCCGGGACAGGGTCGGAGACCCAGTACTTC; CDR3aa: CASSPGFSGTGSETQYF
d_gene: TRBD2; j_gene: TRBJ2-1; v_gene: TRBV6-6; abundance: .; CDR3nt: TGTGCCAGCTCGGTAGCGGGGGCCAATGAGCAGTTCTTC; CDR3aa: CASSVAGANEQFF
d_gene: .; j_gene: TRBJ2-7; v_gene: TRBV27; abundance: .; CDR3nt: TGTGCCAGCAAACAGCTACCTACCATCTACTACGAGCAGTACTTC; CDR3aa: CASKQLPTIYYEQYF
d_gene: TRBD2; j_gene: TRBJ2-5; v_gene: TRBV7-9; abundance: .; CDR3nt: TGTGCCAGCAGCGTATTAGCGGGAGAAGAGACCCAGTACTTC; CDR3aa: CASSVLAGEETQYF
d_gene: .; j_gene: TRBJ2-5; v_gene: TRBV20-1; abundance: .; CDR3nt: TGCAGTGCCATTTGGTCCGAGACCCAGTACTTC; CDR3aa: CSAIWSETQYF
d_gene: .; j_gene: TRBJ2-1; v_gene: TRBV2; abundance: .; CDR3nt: TGTGCCAGCAGTGGGGAGGGGGTTACATACAATGAGCAGTTCTTC; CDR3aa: CASSGEGVTYNEQFF
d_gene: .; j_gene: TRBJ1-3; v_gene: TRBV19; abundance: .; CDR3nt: TGTGCCAGAGACAGGCGGCGGCCTGGAAACACCATATATTTT; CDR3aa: CARDRRRPGNTIYF
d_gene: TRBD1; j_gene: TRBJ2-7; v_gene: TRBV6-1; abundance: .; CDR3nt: TGTGCCAGCAGTGAAGTACAGGGGGGTTCCTACGAGCAGTACTTC; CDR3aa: CASSEVQGGSYEQYF
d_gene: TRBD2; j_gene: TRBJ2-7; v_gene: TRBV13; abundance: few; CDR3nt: TGTGCCAGCAGCATCCTAGCGGGAGGGTTTGACGAGCAGTACTTC; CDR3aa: CASSILAGGFDEQYF
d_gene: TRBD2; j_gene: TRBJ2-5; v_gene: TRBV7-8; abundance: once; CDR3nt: TGTGCCAGCAGCCCCGGAGCGGCCGTAGCGGGAGAGACCCAGTACTTC; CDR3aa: CASSPGAAVAGETQYF
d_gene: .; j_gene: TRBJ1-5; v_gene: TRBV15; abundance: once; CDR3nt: TGTGCCACCAGCAGAGTCGGCCCGCGAGGCAATCAGCCCCAGCATTTT; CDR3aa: CATSRVGPRGNQPQHF
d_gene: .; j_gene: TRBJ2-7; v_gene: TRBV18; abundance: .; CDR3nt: TGTGCCAGCTCACTTTCTTCCCTATCCTACGAGCAGTACTTC; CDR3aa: CASSLSSLSYEQYF
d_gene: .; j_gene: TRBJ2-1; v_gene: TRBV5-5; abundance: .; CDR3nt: TGTGCCAGCCTGACGGCGGCAGGGGAGCAGTTCTTC; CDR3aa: CASLTAAGEQFF
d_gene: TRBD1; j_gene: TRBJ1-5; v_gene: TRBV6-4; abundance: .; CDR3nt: TGTGCCAGCAGTGAAACAGGGGATGGTCAGCCCCAGCATTTT; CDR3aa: CASSETGDGQPQHF
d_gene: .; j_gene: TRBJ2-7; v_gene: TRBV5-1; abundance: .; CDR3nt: TGCGCCAGCAGCTTAATGGGCGAGCAGTACTTC; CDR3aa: CASSLMGEQYF
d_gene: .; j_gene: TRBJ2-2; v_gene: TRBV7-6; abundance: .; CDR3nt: TGTGCCAGCAGCTTAGCCAGGGGAATCGGGGAGCTGTTTTTT; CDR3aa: CASSLARGIGELFF
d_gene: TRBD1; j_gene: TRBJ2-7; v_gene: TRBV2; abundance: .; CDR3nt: TGTGCCAGCAGTGAACTTCCAGGGGGTAACTACGAGCAGTACTTC; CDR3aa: CASSELPGGNYEQYF
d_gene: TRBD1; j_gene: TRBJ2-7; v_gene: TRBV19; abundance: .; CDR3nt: TGTGCCAGTAGTGCCGGGACAGGGCCATACGAGCAGTACTTC; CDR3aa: CASSAGTGPYEQYF
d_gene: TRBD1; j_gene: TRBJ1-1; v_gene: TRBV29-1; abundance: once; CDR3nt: TGCAGCGTTGTGCGGTCAGGGGGGGCTTTCTTT; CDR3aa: CSVVRSGGAFF
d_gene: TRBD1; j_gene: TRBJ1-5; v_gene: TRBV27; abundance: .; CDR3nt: TGTGCCAGCACCCCTGGGACAGGGGGGAATCAGCCCCAGCATTTT; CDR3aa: CASTPGTGGNQPQHF
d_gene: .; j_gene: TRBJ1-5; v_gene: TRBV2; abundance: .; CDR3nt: TGTGCCAGCAGTGCAAGTGTCGATTTCAATCAGCCCCAGCATTTT; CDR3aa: CASSASVDFNQPQHF
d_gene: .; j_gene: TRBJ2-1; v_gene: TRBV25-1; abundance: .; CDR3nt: TGTGCCAGCAGTGACTCTAAAAATGAGCAGTTCTTC; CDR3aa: CASSDSKNEQFF
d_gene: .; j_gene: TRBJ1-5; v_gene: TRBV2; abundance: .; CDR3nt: TGTGCCAGCAGTGAAGAGTCGGGGCCGAATTATAGCAATCAGCCCCAGCATTTT; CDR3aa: CASSEESGPNYSNQPQHF
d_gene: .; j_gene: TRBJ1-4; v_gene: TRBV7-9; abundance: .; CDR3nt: TGTGCCAGCAGCCGGGACGGAGCAACTAATGAAAAACTGTTTTTT; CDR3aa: CASSRDGATNEKLFF
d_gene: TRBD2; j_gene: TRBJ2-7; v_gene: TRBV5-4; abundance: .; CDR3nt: TGTGCCAGCAGCTTCGGACTAGCGGGAGGGGACGAGCAGTACTTC; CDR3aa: CASSFGLAGGDEQYF
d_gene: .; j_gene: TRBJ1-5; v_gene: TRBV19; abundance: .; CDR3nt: TGTGCCAGTAGTGGGGACCCCACTCAGCCCCAGCATTTT; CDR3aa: CASSGDPTQPQHF
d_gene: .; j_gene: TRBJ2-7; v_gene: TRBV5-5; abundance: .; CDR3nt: TGTGCCAGCAGCTTGGTTTCTGGCCCCAGCGAGCAGTACTTC; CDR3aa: CASSLVSGPSEQYF
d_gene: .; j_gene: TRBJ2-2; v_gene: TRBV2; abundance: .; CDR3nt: TGTGCCATCCGACAGGCGACGAACACCGGGGAGCTGTTTTTT; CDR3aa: CAIRQATNTGELFF
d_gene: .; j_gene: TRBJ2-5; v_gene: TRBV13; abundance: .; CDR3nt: TGTGCCAGCAGCCCCGGAGGCCGACTAGAGACCCAGTACTTC; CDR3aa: CASSPGGRLETQYF